This TCR beta chain is drawn from a study of shared clonotypes between healthy human individuals. General study results and limits: Estimated richness values were generally larger in naive subsets than in memory subsets. Four donors held about 5% of naive CD4 clonotypes in common.

Each sorted subset replicate got 200 ng genomic DNA, roughly 30,000 genomes. Sequenced by immunoSEQ multiplex PCR; TCRdb stores in-frame clones only, minus some. The sample comprises hundreds of thousands of clones, almost 95% of which are singletons, and about 24% rests with the top ten. Naive CD8 cells lacked CD45RO and underwent positive selection for CCR7, leaving out terminally differentiated effector memory CD45RA+ cells. The CDR3 is made up of 15 amino acids. CDR1 and CDR2 (germline): LNHDA, SQIVND (reference sequence). Between the trimmed V and J ends, which lost 1 base and 6 bases, there was a span of 15 bases. This clone was found once. Its antigen is not known.

This sequence was found in a man younger than 45 in good health. Sequencing was done on a sample of naive CD8+ T cells sorted from blood. V gene TRBV19 combines with J gene TRBJ2-5; D may be TRBD1 (5 bases). The CDR3 spells CASSIGRRQTQTQYF. The CDR3 region has the DNA TGTGCCAGTAGTATAGGCCGTCGACAGACCCAGACCCAGTACTTC.